The clone carrying this T cell receptor (beta chain) showed up just once. CDR3 size: 16 residues. V dropped 1 base and J dropped 3 bases, with 13 bases sitting between them. CDR1 is GTSNPN, CDR2 SVGIG, per germline (reference sequence). In the original analysis: It was from reference gene primer amplification that nucleated cell counts were estimated. Sequencing used immunoSEQ multiplex PCR; TCRdb keeps in-frame clones, though not all of them. D and trimming were read from the DNA, whereas the V and J calls and clone size are those reported in that table. The data show 65,000 to 70,000 clones, with around 88% seen just once and more than 15% held by the top ten. This entry belongs to a study of blood T cell repertoires in COVID-19. As for the study in general: COVID-19 samples, acute and convalescent, were from the United States, Italy and Spain. In each case, the material was cDNA or gDNA derived from T cells, B-cell-depleted T cells, or PBMCs.

Patients in Seattle were enrolled during active infection, then followed longitudinally. What was sequenced was peripheral blood. The clonotype was recovered from a man aged 35 to 55 with COVID-19, enrolled during active disease. The chain couples TRBV30 to TRBJ1-6, with a weak D call TRBD1 (6 bases). CDR3 in amino acids: CAWSDGQRLYNSPLHF. The CDR3 nucleotides are TGTGCCTGGAGTGACGGACAGAGACTCTATAATTCACCCCTCCACTTT.